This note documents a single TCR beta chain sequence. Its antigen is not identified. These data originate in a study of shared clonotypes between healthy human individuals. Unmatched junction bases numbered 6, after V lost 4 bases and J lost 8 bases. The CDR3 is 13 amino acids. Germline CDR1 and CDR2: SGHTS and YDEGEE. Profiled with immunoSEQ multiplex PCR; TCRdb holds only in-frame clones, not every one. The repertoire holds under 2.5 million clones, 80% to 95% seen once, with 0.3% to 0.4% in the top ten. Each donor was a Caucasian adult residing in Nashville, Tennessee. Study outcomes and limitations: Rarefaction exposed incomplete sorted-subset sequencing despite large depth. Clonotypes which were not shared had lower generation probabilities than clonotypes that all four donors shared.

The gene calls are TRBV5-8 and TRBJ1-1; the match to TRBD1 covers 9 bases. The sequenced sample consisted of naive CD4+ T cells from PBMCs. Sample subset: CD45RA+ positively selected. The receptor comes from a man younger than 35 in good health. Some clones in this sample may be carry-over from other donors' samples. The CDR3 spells CASSIGTGKEAFF. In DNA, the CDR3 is TGTGCCAGCAGCATCGGGACAGGGAAAGAAGCTTTCTTT.